Listed below are T cell receptor beta chains from one sample, sequenced in a study of blood T cells in healthy people across ages. TCRdb reanalysed the 5' RACE reads using MiXCR and keeps one entry per CDR3 protein. The table shows 1.5 million to 2 million distinct CDR3 sequences, with about 50% occurring only once. Sequencing was performed on blood. Every receptor here comes from a middle-aged woman in good health. The CDR3 runs from the conserved cysteine through the conserved F or W. The D gene is left open where the match is weak. Not every row has a clone size; where given, it reads once, few, many or a size class.

cdr3_length: 16; v_call: TRBV3-1; clone_size: few; j_call: TRBJ2-1; d_call: TRBD1; cdr3_aa: CASSQGGTGRYNEQFF; cdr3_nt: TGTGCCAGCAGCCAAGGAGGGACAGGGCGCTACAATGAGCAGTTCTTC
cdr3_length: 16; v_call: TRBV24-1; clone_size: -; j_call: TRBJ2-7; d_call: TRBD2; cdr3_aa: CATSDGGQSGRNEQYF; cdr3_nt: TGTGCCACCAGTGACGGGGGTCAGAGCGGGAGGAATGAGCAGTACTTC
cdr3_length: 16; v_call: TRBV15; clone_size: -; j_call: TRBJ2-1; d_call: -; cdr3_aa: CATSRDHESAEPQQFF; cdr3_nt: TGTGCCACCAGCAGAGATCACGAGTCGGCGGAACCCCAGCAGTTCTTC
cdr3_length: 17; v_call: TRBV28; clone_size: -; j_call: TRBJ2-3; d_call: -; cdr3_aa: CASLQLGAAGETDTQYF; cdr3_nt: TGTGCCAGCCTACAGCTTGGGGCTGCGGGTGAAACAGATACGCAGTATTTT
cdr3_length: 13; v_call: TRBV20-1; clone_size: -; j_call: TRBJ1-1; d_call: TRBD1; cdr3_aa: CSAWDRGKTEAFF; cdr3_nt: TGCAGTGCTTGGGACAGGGGAAAGACTGAAGCTTTCTTT
cdr3_length: 16; v_call: TRBV10-2; clone_size: few; j_call: TRBJ2-4; d_call: TRBD2; cdr3_aa: CASRSPGGLAKNIQYF; cdr3_nt: TGCGCCAGTAGAAGTCCGGGGGGACTAGCCAAAAACATTCAGTACTTC
cdr3_length: 16; v_call: TRBV27; clone_size: -; j_call: TRBJ2-5; d_call: TRBD2; cdr3_aa: CASSHRTSGSQETQYF; cdr3_nt: TGTGCCAGCAGTCACCGGACTAGCGGGAGCCAAGAGACCCAGTACTTC
cdr3_length: 11; v_call: TRBV29-1; clone_size: many; j_call: TRBJ2-5; d_call: -; cdr3_aa: CSVGGKETQYF; cdr3_nt: TGCAGCGTTGGGGGGAAAGAGACCCAGTACTTC
cdr3_length: 16; v_call: TRBV7-2; clone_size: -; j_call: TRBJ2-7; d_call: -; cdr3_aa: CASSPQGPQGYNEQYF; cdr3_nt: TGTGCCAGCAGCCCTCAGGGACCCCAAGGCTACAATGAGCAGTACTTC
cdr3_length: 15; v_call: TRBV7-9; clone_size: -; j_call: TRBJ2-3; d_call: TRBD2; cdr3_aa: CVSSRTGTSIDTQYF; cdr3_nt: TGTGTCAGCAGCCGAACCGGGACTAGCATCGATACGCAGTATTTT
cdr3_length: 18; v_call: TRBV20-1; clone_size: few; j_call: TRBJ2-7; d_call: TRBD1; cdr3_aa: CSARGQETARLSSYEQYF; cdr3_nt: TGCAGTGCTCGAGGACAGGAGACTGCACGATTGAGCTCCTACGAGCAGTACTTC
cdr3_length: 15; v_call: TRBV7-2; clone_size: -; j_call: TRBJ1-4; d_call: -; cdr3_aa: CASSSRTGASEKLFF; cdr3_nt: TGTGCCAGCAGCTCCCGGACGGGGGCAAGTGAAAAACTGTTTTTT
cdr3_length: 13; v_call: TRBV12-3/TRBV12-4; clone_size: -; j_call: TRBJ2-1; d_call: -; cdr3_aa: CASSLAGMYEQFF; cdr3_nt: TGTGCCAGCAGTTTGGCAGGGATGTATGAGCAGTTCTTC
cdr3_length: 13; v_call: TRBV29-1; clone_size: -; j_call: TRBJ1-4; d_call: TRBD1; cdr3_aa: CSASGQGGEKLFF; cdr3_nt: TGCAGCGCTTCAGGACAGGGCGGTGAAAAACTGTTTTTT
cdr3_length: 15; v_call: TRBV6-5; clone_size: -; j_call: TRBJ2-3; d_call: -; cdr3_aa: CASRRNGGGTDTQYF; cdr3_nt: TGTGCCAGCAGAAGAAACGGGGGAGGCACAGATACGCAGTATTTT
cdr3_length: 11; v_call: TRBV29-1; clone_size: -; j_call: TRBJ2-1; d_call: -; cdr3_aa: CSVLLAREQFF; cdr3_nt: TGCAGCGTGCTGCTAGCGCGCGAGCAGTTCTTC
cdr3_length: 13; v_call: TRBV20-1; clone_size: -; j_call: TRBJ2-7; d_call: -; cdr3_aa: CSASGDSSYEQYF; cdr3_nt: TGCAGTGCTAGTGGGGACTCCTCCTACGAGCAGTACTTC
cdr3_length: 14; v_call: TRBV5-6; clone_size: few; j_call: TRBJ2-1; d_call: -; cdr3_aa: CASSSGGRNNEQFF; cdr3_nt: TGTGCCAGCAGCTCCGGGGGGCGGAACAATGAGCAGTTCTTC
cdr3_length: 13; v_call: TRBV12-3/TRBV12-4; clone_size: few; j_call: TRBJ1-2; d_call: -; cdr3_aa: CASTLRDNYGYTF; cdr3_nt: TGTGCCAGCACTCTCCGGGACAACTATGGCTACACCTTC
cdr3_length: 13; v_call: TRBV29-1; clone_size: -; j_call: TRBJ1-2; d_call: -; cdr3_aa: CSVEAGRNYGYTF; cdr3_nt: TGCAGCGTTGAGGCAGGGAGAAACTATGGCTACACCTTC
cdr3_length: 14; v_call: TRBV7-9; clone_size: -; j_call: TRBJ2-5; d_call: -; cdr3_aa: CASSLANLEETQYF; cdr3_nt: TGTGCCAGCAGCTTAGCCAACCTTGAAGAGACCCAGTACTTC
cdr3_length: 14; v_call: TRBV20-1; clone_size: -; j_call: TRBJ2-7; d_call: -; cdr3_aa: CSAPRGGMSYEQYF; cdr3_nt: TGCAGTGCCCCCAGGGGGGGTATGTCCTACGAGCAGTACTTC
cdr3_length: 17; v_call: TRBV7-2; clone_size: -; j_call: TRBJ1-3; d_call: -; cdr3_aa: CASSFRPTGTSGNTIYF; cdr3_nt: TGTGCCAGCAGCTTTCGACCGACAGGAACCTCTGGAAACACCATATATTTT
cdr3_length: 11; v_call: TRBV10-3; clone_size: -; j_call: TRBJ2-7; d_call: -; cdr3_aa: CAISDLIEQYF; cdr3_nt: TGTGCCATCAGTGACCTTATCGAGCAGTACTTC
cdr3_length: 12; v_call: TRBV7-3; clone_size: -; j_call: TRBJ2-2; d_call: -; cdr3_aa: CASSYRVGELFF; cdr3_nt: TGTGCCAGCAGCTATAGGGTTGGGGAGCTGTTTTTT
cdr3_length: 14; v_call: TRBV6-5; clone_size: -; j_call: TRBJ1-4; d_call: -; cdr3_aa: CASRNGQTVEKLFF; cdr3_nt: TGTGCCAGCAGGAATGGACAGACGGTTGAAAAACTGTTTTTT
cdr3_length: 11; v_call: TRBV20-1; clone_size: -; j_call: TRBJ2-5; d_call: -; cdr3_aa: CSASLAWEQYF; cdr3_nt: TGCAGTGCTAGCCTAGCATGGGAGCAGTACTTC
cdr3_length: 14; v_call: TRBV4-3; clone_size: few; j_call: TRBJ2-1; d_call: -; cdr3_aa: CASSQDRRGIRQFF; cdr3_nt: TGCGCCAGCAGCCAAGATCGAAGGGGGATACGTCAGTTCTTC
cdr3_length: 15; v_call: TRBV20-1; clone_size: -; j_call: TRBJ2-5; d_call: TRBD2; cdr3_aa: CSAPSWTSGQETQYF; cdr3_nt: TGCAGTGCTCCTAGCTGGACTAGCGGACAAGAGACCCAGTACTTC
cdr3_length: 17; v_call: TRBV4-2; clone_size: few; j_call: TRBJ2-1; d_call: TRBD2; cdr3_aa: CASSQEWSSGGEHEQFF; cdr3_nt: TGTGCCAGCAGCCAAGAATGGTCTAGCGGGGGGGAGCATGAGCAGTTCTTC
cdr3_length: 15; v_call: TRBV11-2; clone_size: -; j_call: TRBJ2-5; d_call: -; cdr3_aa: CASSLGDAAQETQYF; cdr3_nt: TGTGCCAGCAGCTTAGGGGACGCGGCCCAAGAGACCCAGTACTTC
cdr3_length: 16; v_call: TRBV14; clone_size: -; j_call: TRBJ2-3; d_call: -; cdr3_aa: CASSQEWRGVTDTQYF; cdr3_nt: TGTGCCAGCAGCCAAGAATGGAGGGGGGTCACAGATACGCAGTATTTT
cdr3_length: 11; v_call: TRBV20-1; clone_size: few; j_call: TRBJ2-1; d_call: -; cdr3_aa: CSALNLGEQFF; cdr3_nt: TGCAGTGCCTTGAACCTCGGTGAGCAGTTCTTC
cdr3_length: 14; v_call: TRBV10-3; clone_size: once; j_call: TRBJ1-5; d_call: -; cdr3_aa: CAISAGEPNQPQHF; cdr3_nt: TGTGCCATCAGTGCAGGCGAACCCAATCAGCCCCAGCATTTT
cdr3_length: 14; v_call: TRBV28; clone_size: -; j_call: TRBJ2-3; d_call: -; cdr3_aa: CASSFPPTWDTQYF; cdr3_nt: TGTGCCAGCAGTTTCCCCCCGACCTGGGATACGCAGTATTTT
cdr3_length: 14; v_call: TRBV7-9; clone_size: -; j_call: TRBJ2-5; d_call: -; cdr3_aa: CASSLSVAKETQYF; cdr3_nt: TGTGCCAGCAGCTTATCGGTAGCGAAAGAGACCCAGTACTTC
cdr3_length: 14; v_call: TRBV9; clone_size: few; j_call: TRBJ2-3; d_call: -; cdr3_aa: CASSVGVYADTQYF; cdr3_nt: TGTGCCAGCAGCGTAGGGGTATATGCAGATACGCAGTATTTT
cdr3_length: 15; v_call: TRBV28; clone_size: -; j_call: TRBJ1-2; d_call: TRBD1; cdr3_aa: CASSAGGSTNYGYTF; cdr3_nt: TGTGCCAGCAGCGCAGGGGGCAGTACTAACTATGGCTACACCTTC
cdr3_length: 19; v_call: TRBV7-2; clone_size: few; j_call: TRBJ2-7; d_call: -; cdr3_aa: CASSLGVAGPTRSSYEQYF; cdr3_nt: TGTGCCAGCAGCTTAGGAGTGGCGGGGCCTACTAGGAGCTCCTACGAGCAGTACTTC
cdr3_length: 14; v_call: TRBV28; clone_size: -; j_call: TRBJ2-7; d_call: -; cdr3_aa: CASSLGTLIYEQYF; cdr3_nt: TGTGCCAGCAGTCTCGGGACACTCATCTACGAGCAGTACTTC
cdr3_length: 17; v_call: TRBV7-2; clone_size: -; j_call: TRBJ2-1; d_call: TRBD1; cdr3_aa: CASSPGQGRAGGNEQFF; cdr3_nt: TGTGCCAGCAGCCCGGGACAGGGACGTGCCGGGGGGAATGAGCAGTTCTTC
cdr3_length: 16; v_call: TRBV7-2; clone_size: -; j_call: TRBJ2-7; d_call: -; cdr3_aa: CASSLARVTVAYEQYF; cdr3_nt: TGTGCCAGCAGCTTAGCGAGGGTGACAGTGGCCTACGAGCAGTACTTC
cdr3_length: 15; v_call: TRBV20-1; clone_size: -; j_call: TRBJ2-5; d_call: TRBD1; cdr3_aa: CSARDRRQGPETQYF; cdr3_nt: TGCAGTGCTAGAGATCGGAGACAGGGCCCAGAGACCCAGTACTTC
cdr3_length: 14; v_call: TRBV20-1; clone_size: -; j_call: TRBJ2-1; d_call: TRBD1; cdr3_aa: CSAPGTGYQETQFF; cdr3_nt: TGCAGTGCTCCCGGGACAGGGTACCAAGAGACCCAGTTCTTC
cdr3_length: 14; v_call: TRBV20-1; clone_size: -; j_call: TRBJ2-3; d_call: TRBD2; cdr3_aa: CSASALAAEGTQYF; cdr3_nt: TGCAGTGCTAGTGCCCTAGCGGCGGAGGGTACGCAGTATTTT
cdr3_length: 15; v_call: TRBV6-5; clone_size: once; j_call: TRBJ1-4; d_call: -; cdr3_aa: CASSYTSGRGEKLFF; cdr3_nt: TGTGCCAGCAGTTACACCAGCGGGCGGGGTGAAAAACTGTTTTTT
cdr3_length: 11; v_call: TRBV20-1; clone_size: few; j_call: TRBJ2-7; d_call: -; cdr3_aa: CSAEAGYEQYF; cdr3_nt: TGCAGTGCCGAGGCAGGGTACGAGCAGTACTTC
cdr3_length: 15; v_call: TRBV20-1; clone_size: -; j_call: TRBJ2-7; d_call: -; cdr3_aa: CSARSPRDGPYEQYF; cdr3_nt: TGCAGTGCTAGGAGCCCAAGGGACGGACCCTACGAGCAGTACTTC
cdr3_length: 14; v_call: TRBV20-1; clone_size: -; j_call: TRBJ1-5; d_call: TRBD1; cdr3_aa: CSARRGQGDQPQHF; cdr3_nt: TGCAGTGCTCGCCGGGGACAGGGGGATCAGCCCCAGCATTTT
cdr3_length: 16; v_call: TRBV21-1; clone_size: once; j_call: TRBJ2-5; d_call: -; cdr3_aa: CASRNNRGLIEETQYF; cdr3_nt: TGTGCCAGCAGAAACAACAGGGGGCTGATCGAAGAGACCCAGTACTTC
cdr3_length: 17; v_call: TRBV14; clone_size: -; j_call: TRBJ2-6; d_call: -; cdr3_aa: CASSQVGATAGANVLTF; cdr3_nt: TGTGCCAGCAGCCAAGTGGGCGCAACTGCCGGGGCCAACGTCCTGACTTTC
cdr3_length: 12; v_call: TRBV7-2; clone_size: -; j_call: TRBJ2-1; d_call: -; cdr3_aa: CASVQGVDEQFF; cdr3_nt: TGTGCCAGCGTTCAAGGGGTCGATGAGCAGTTCTTC
cdr3_length: 14; v_call: TRBV7-9; clone_size: few; j_call: TRBJ2-5; d_call: TRBD1; cdr3_aa: CASSTQGARETQYF; cdr3_nt: TGTGCCAGCAGCACACAGGGGGCGCGGGAGACCCAGTACTTC
cdr3_length: 12; v_call: TRBV5-1; clone_size: many; j_call: TRBJ1-2; d_call: -; cdr3_aa: CASSLDGYGYTF; cdr3_nt: TGTGCCAGCAGCTTAGACGGCTATGGCTACACCTTC
cdr3_length: 14; v_call: TRBV20-1; clone_size: -; j_call: TRBJ1-4; d_call: -; cdr3_aa: CSAKDGATNEKLFF; cdr3_nt: TGCAGTGCGAAAGACGGTGCAACTAATGAAAAACTGTTTTTT
cdr3_length: 16; v_call: TRBV15; clone_size: -; j_call: TRBJ2-1; d_call: TRBD2; cdr3_aa: CATSKSSGGPYNEQFF; cdr3_nt: TGTGCCACCAGCAAAAGTAGCGGGGGGCCCTACAATGAGCAGTTCTTC
cdr3_length: 14; v_call: TRBV27; clone_size: -; j_call: TRBJ1-4; d_call: -; cdr3_aa: CASCRGGPNEKLFF; cdr3_nt: TGTGCCAGCTGTCGGGGCGGCCCTAATGAAAAACTGTTTTTT
cdr3_length: 15; v_call: TRBV6-1; clone_size: -; j_call: TRBJ1-2; d_call: TRBD1; cdr3_aa: CASSPGQGVYYGYTF; cdr3_nt: TGTGCCAGCAGTCCGGGACAGGGCGTCTACTATGGCTACACCTTC
cdr3_length: 14; v_call: TRBV20-1; clone_size: -; j_call: TRBJ2-7; d_call: -; cdr3_aa: CSARRGSPYNEQYF; cdr3_nt: TGCAGTGCTAGGAGGGGGTCCCCTTACAATGAGCAGTACTTC